A single TCR beta chain is shown here with its context. The PCR ran on 60 Vbeta and 13 Jbeta primers. Sequencing used immunoSEQ multiplex PCR; TCRdb keeps in-frame clones, though not all of them. The data hold 130,000 to 150,000 clones, with about 84% observed a single time. This entry is derived from a study of cytomegalovirus exposure and HLA in healthy donors. Per germline, CDR1 SGHTA and CDR2 FQGNSA. The CDR3 length is 15 residues. J gave up 2 bases and V 4 bases, and 4 bases lay outside the gene matches. Sequenced material: PBMCs. This TCR derives from a male donor in good health and CMV-seronegative. The rearrangement links TRBV7-2 to TRBJ1-2; 10 bases are shared with TRBD1. In DNA, the CDR3 is TGTGCCAGCAGCTACCGGGACAGGGGAAACTATGGCTACACCTTC. This codes for CASSYRDRGNYGYTF.